Presented here are 13 T cell receptor beta chains from one specimen sequenced in a study of blood T cell repertoires in COVID-19. Sequencing used immunoSEQ multiplex PCR; TCRdb keeps in-frame clones, though not all of them. Seen here are fewer than 450,000 clones, 88% observed once, and the top ten hold roughly 2%. The sample consisted of PBMCs or T cells enriched from blood (not recorded which). Receptors originate from a middle-aged woman with acute COVID-19.

V is TRBV24-1 and J is TRBJ1-6; D remains unclear. V lost 8 bases and J 6 bases, leaving 19 bases between the germline ends. This CDR3 comprises 16 residues. Germline CDR1 and CDR2: KGHDR and SFDVKD. The chain's CDR3 is CATTGKRVDRNSPLHF. Here the CDR3 DNA reads TGTGCCACCACCGGAAAGAGGGTAGACCGTAATTCACCCCTCCACTTT.

A few counts support this clone. The rearrangement links TRBV7-9 to TRBJ2-7; a possible D gene is TRBD2 (5 bases). The CDR3 totals 12 residues. Germline V gene sequence: CDR1 SEHNR, CDR2 FQNEAQ (reference sequence). V shed 2 bases and J shed 6 bases, with 8 bases lying between them. Here the CDR3 reads CASSLSGIEQYF. As DNA, the CDR3 is TGTGCCAGCAGCTTATCGGGGATCGAGCAGTACTTC.

The V call is TRBV4-1, the J call TRBJ2-3, with TRBD1 identical over 8 bases. V was pared by 5 bases and J by 2 bases, with 15 bases of the junction left unmatched. The CDR3 is 18 residues long. Germline V gene data show CDR1 as MGHRA and CDR2 as YSYEKL. The CDR3 here is CASSARFAQGANTDTQYF. The CDR3 nucleotides are TGCGCCAGCAGCGCAAGATTCGCCCAGGGGGCCAACACAGATACGCAGTATTTT.

In this sample, this clone turned up a few times. The chain recombines TRBV11-2 with TRBJ1-2; possibly TRBD1 for D (5 bases). The CDR3 contains 12 residues. The germline V gene has CDR1 SGHAT and CDR2 FQNNGV. V lost 1 base and J 10 bases, leaving 10 bases between the germline ends. The CDR3 is CASSLGQGVYTF. CDR3 DNA sequence: TGTGCCAGCAGCTTAGGGCAGGGCGTCTACACCTTC.

V is TRBV18 and J is TRBJ2-1; D not resolved. V shed 0 bases and J shed 7 bases, with 16 bases lying between them. The CDR3 length is 16 residues. Germline CDR1 and CDR2: KGHSH and LQKENI. CDR3 DNA sequence: TGTGCCAGCTCACCACCGTCCCTAGTCAAGTGGAATGAGCAGTTCTTC. Residues: CASSPPSLVKWNEQFF.

This chain connects TRBV19 to TRBJ1-4, with D perhaps matching TRBD1 (5 bases). Between the trimmed V and J ends, which lost 4 bases and 0 bases, there was a span of 15 bases. The CDR3 loop spans 17 amino acids. In germline, CDR1 is LNHDA, CDR2 SQIVND (reference sequence). This chain's CDR3 is CASSTILGGATNEKLFF. Written as DNA, the CDR3 is TGTGCCAGTAGTACCATCTTGGGGGGAGCAACTAATGAAAAACTGTTTTTT. The entire variable domain, with the rest obtained from reference TRBV19 and TRBJ1-4, is as follows: DGGITQSPKYLFRKEGQNVTLSCEQNLNHDAMYWYRQDPGQGLRLIYYSQIVNDFQKGDIAEGYSVSREKKESFPLTVTSAQKNPTAFYLCASSTILGGATNEKLFFGSGTQLSVL.

The chain joins TRBV5-1 to TRBJ2-7, with D maybe TRBD1 (6 bases). Germline CDR1 reads SGHRS; CDR2 reads YFSETQ. Trimming pared 3 bases from V and 4 bases from J, leaving 11 bases between. The CDR3 sequence is 13 residues long. In DNA form, the CDR3 reads TGCGCCAGCAGCTCGGGACAATTATACGAGCAGTACTTC. This sequence encodes CASSSGQLYEQYF.

The chain couples TRBV15 to TRBJ2-3; D is unclear. The CDR3 has 16 amino acids. The V end lost 0 bases, the J end lost 1 base, and 11 bases lay between the germline ends. Germline CDR1 LNHNV, CDR2 YYDKDF (reference sequence). The CDR3 reads CATSRDVSIGTDTQYF. The DNA for the CDR3 is TGTGCCACCAGCAGAGATGTTTCCATTGGCACAGATACGCAGTATTTT. The complete variable domain, with remaining parts taken from reference TRBV15 and TRBJ2-3, reads DAMVIQNPRYQVTQFGKPVTLSCSQTLNHNVMYWYQQKSSQAPKLLFHYYDKDFNNEADTPDNFQSRRPNTSFCFLDIRSPGLGDTAMYLCATSRDVSIGTDTQYFGPGTRLTVL.

In nucleotides, the CDR3 is TGTGCCAGTAGACAGGGTCGGACCGGGGAGCTGTTTTTT. Amino acids: CASRQGRTGELFF. This chain connects TRBV6-5 to TRBJ2-2, with 7 bases that match TRBD1. The CDR3 loop spans 13 amino acids. The V gene end was trimmed by 9 bases and the J gene end by 5 bases; junction bases not matched to a gene: 6. Germline-derived CDR1 and CDR2 are MNHEY and SVGAGI.

This chain joins TRBV2 and TRBJ1-5, with 9 bases matching TRBD1. The CDR3 has 16 residues. The V gene end was trimmed by 3 bases and the J gene end by 3 bases; junction bases not matched to a gene: 6. Germline loops: CDR1 SNHLY, CDR2 FYNNEI. CDR3 DNA sequence: TGTGCCAGCAGTGACCTACAGGGGGCCTCCAATCAGCCCCAGCATTTT. The encoded protein is CASSDLQGASNQPQHF.

Only a few counts were recorded for this clone. The same CDR3 can be traced to other DNA sequences in this sample. V gene TRBV5-1 combines with J gene TRBJ1-2; D remains unclear. The CDR3 runs 14 residues. Germline assignment: CDR1 SGHRS and CDR2 YFSETQ. Trimming took 0 bases from V and 2 from J, leaving 8 bases between them. CDR3 DNA: TGCGCCAGCAGCTTGGAAGGAGGGAACTATGGCTACACCTTC. Translated: CASSLEGGNYGYTF.

The rearrangement links TRBV5-6 to TRBJ2-1, with 9 bases aligning to TRBD2. This CDR3 comprises 15 residues. CDR1 is SGHDT, CDR2 YYEEEE, per germline. With V trimmed by 4 bases and J by 10 bases, 12 bases remained unmatched. The CDR3 here is CASSTGTSFPPEQFF. The DNA of the CDR3 is TGTGCCAGCAGCACCGGGACTAGCTTTCCCCCAGAGCAGTTCTTC.

The V gene is TRBV1, the J gene TRBJ1-2; the listed D gene, TRBD1, was not tested against the DNA. TRBV1 is a recognized pseudogene. This CDR3 is built from 13 residues. The CDR3 DNA sequence: TGCACCAGCAGCCATCAGGGGAACTATGGCTACACCTTC. Protein product: CTSSHQGNYGYTF.